Each of the 16 T cell receptor beta chains below was sequenced from the same sample in a study of early stage breast cancer tumors. Assay used: immunoSEQ multiplex PCR; TCRdb lists only in-frame clones, some missing. The table includes 5,500 to 7,000 clones, approximately 73% detected once. Input material: normal breast tissue next to the tumor. The origin of the receptors is a person aged 35-49 years with breast cancer.

The rearrangement uses TRBV19 and TRBJ2-3; 8 bases fit TRBD2. CDR1 is LNHDA and CDR2 is SQIVND in the germline V gene (reference sequence). Germline trimming cut 6 bases from V and 3 bases from J; bases unmatched to any gene: 2. This CDR3 is built from 13 residues. For the CDR3, the DNA is TGTGCCAGTAGCACGGGAGGGACAGATACGCAGTATTTT. This codes for CASSTGGTDTQYF.

This clone was observed once. The genes are TRBV6-4 and TRBJ2-3, with a weak D call TRBD2 (5 bases). V was cut by 2 bases and J by 0 bases, with 6 bases left in between. The CDR3 is 14 amino acids. From germline, CDR1 is MRHNA and CDR2 SNTAGT. The CDR3 region has the DNA TGTGCCAGCAGTGACCGCGGGAGCACAGATACGCAGTATTTT. Translated: CASSDRGSTDTQYF.

The sample holds one count of this clone. This chain connects TRBV10-2 to TRBJ2-5; 12 bases are shared with TRBD2. Germline trimming cut 6 bases from V and 5 bases from J; bases unmatched to any gene: 7. Germline V gives CDR1 WSHSY, CDR2 SAAADI. This CDR3 is 15 amino acids long. The CDR3 sequence is CASSPTSGSFETQYF. In DNA form, the CDR3 reads TGCGCCAGCAGCCCGACTAGCGGGAGCTTCGAGACCCAGTACTTC.

The chain couples TRBV15 to TRBJ1-4; TRBD1 agrees at 9 bases. Trimming cost V 5 bases and J 6 bases; bases outside gene matches: 7. From germline, CDR1 is LNHNV and CDR2 YYDKDF (reference sequence). This CDR3 spans 15 amino acids. The chain's CDR3 is CATSEKRTGDEKLFF. DNA for the CDR3: TGTGCCACCAGCGAAAAAAGGACAGGGGATGAAAAACTGTTTTTT.

The CDR3 bases are TGTGCCAGCAGCCATACTAGCGGTGACACCGGGGAGCTGTTTTTT. It is translated as CASSHTSGDTGELFF. J is TRBJ2-2 and V is TRBV11-2; 8 bases align to TRBD2. The germline V gene encodes CDR1 SGHAT and CDR2 FQNNGV. Trimming took 5 bases from V and 3 from J; bases not matched to a gene: 5. This CDR3 is built from 15 residues.

The chain couples TRBV29-1 to TRBJ1-2; a weak D match, TRBD1 (6 bases). Trimming shortened V by 1 base and J by 5 bases, and 17 bases separated the two germline ends. This CDR3 contains 15 residues. From germline, CDR1 is SQVTM and CDR2 ANQGSEA. CDR3 in amino acids: CSVEGWEGESYGYTF. In DNA form, the CDR3 reads TGCAGCGTTGAAGGTTGGGAGGGGGAATCATATGGCTACACCTTC.

The chain is built from TRBV2 and TRBJ2-2; 16 bases fit TRBD2. Germline trimming cut 8 bases from V and 6 bases from J; bases unmatched to any gene: 6. This CDR3 has 16 residues. Germline V gene sequence: CDR1 SNHLY, CDR2 FYNNEI. Written as DNA, the CDR3 is TGTGCCAGCTGTCCGGGACTAGCGGGAGGGTCCGGGGAGCTGTTTTTT. As protein: CASCPGLAGGSGELFF. The full variable domain, completed using reference TRBV2 and TRBJ2-2, is EPEVTQTPSHQVTQMGQEVILRCVPISNHLYFYWYRQILGQKVEFLVSFYNNEISEKSEIFDDQFSVERPDGSNFTLKIRSTKLEDSAMYFCASCPGLAGGSGELFFGEGSRLTVL.

The chain couples TRBV20-1 to TRBJ2-5; D unresolved. The CDR3 is 11 amino acids. The V end lost 1 base, the J end lost 9 bases, and 9 bases lay between the germline ends. Germline V lookup: CDR1 DFQATT, CDR2 SNEGSKA (reference sequence). The CDR3 region is CSARGRPAQYF. In DNA, the CDR3 is TGCAGTGCTAGAGGAAGGCCAGCCCAGTACTTC.

The gene calls are TRBV6-5 and TRBJ2-7; perhaps D is TRBD1 or TRBD2 (7 bases each). Trimming pared 7 bases from V and 3 bases from J, leaving 16 bases between. This CDR3 is 14 amino acids long. Germline-derived CDR1 and CDR2 are MNHEY and SVGAGI. DNA of the CDR3: TGTGCCAGCAAGGGGGGGACAGTTCACTACGAGCAGTACTTC. The encoded protein is CASKGGTVHYEQYF.

This chain links TRBV5-1 with TRBJ2-7, with D tentatively TRBD2 (5 bases). V shed 1 base and J shed 6 bases, with 11 bases lying between them. The CDR3 consists of 13 residues. Germline values: CDR1 SGHRS, CDR2 YFSETQ. The CDR3 DNA reads TGCGCCAGCAGCTTGTCCCCCGAGGGCGAGCAGTACTTC. It is translated as CASSLSPEGEQYF.

The V call is TRBV27, the J call TRBJ2-2, with TRBD2 matching 10 bases. The CDR3 extends over 16 amino acids. Looked up from germline, CDR1 is MNHEY and CDR2 is SMNVEV (reference sequence). The ends lost 4 bases at V and 0 bases at J; junction bases unmatched: 2. The CDR3 sequence: CASSSLAGANTGELFF. Written as DNA, the CDR3 is TGTGCCAGCAGTTCTCTAGCGGGAGCGAACACCGGGGAGCTGTTTTTT.

The V and J genes are TRBV5-6 and TRBJ2-5; 12 bases line up with TRBD1. The CDR3 is made up of 14 amino acids. Germline-derived CDR1 and CDR2 are SGHDT and YYEEEE. V lost 5 bases to trimming and J lost 4 bases; unmatched junction nucleotides: 3. CDR3 in amino acids: CASRRDRGLETQYF. The CDR3 DNA reads as TGTGCCAGCAGGCGGGACAGGGGGCTAGAGACCCAGTACTTC.

This chain joins TRBV27 and TRBJ2-1, with 7 bases that match TRBD2. V trimming: 7 bases; J trimming: 4 bases; junction bases outside the gene matches: 1. This CDR3 spans 12 amino acids. Germline values: CDR1 MNHEY, CDR2 SMNVEV (reference sequence). CDR3 sequence reads: CASTSGYNEQFF. The CDR3 nucleotides are TGTGCCAGCACTAGCGGATACAATGAGCAGTTCTTC.

This rearrangement joins TRBV19 to TRBJ2-7; no reliable D call. CDR1 is LNHDA, CDR2 SQIVND, per germline (reference sequence). The CDR3 sequence is 15 residues long. The V gene lost 3 bases and the J gene lost 0 bases, with 12 bases spanning the gap. CDR3 DNA: TGTGCCAGTAGTATCGCTGCGAAGAGCTCCTACGAGCAGTACTTC. This translates into CASSIAAKSSYEQYF.

The chain uses TRBV18 and TRBJ1-1; 8 positions agree with TRBD1. The CDR3 length is 14 residues. Germline V CDR1 and CDR2: KGHSH, LQKENI. After removal of 4 bases from V and 4 bases from J, the junction contained 5 bases not matched to a gene. Written as DNA, the CDR3 is TGTGCCAGCTCACTAGGGACAGGCGGCACTGAAGCTTTCTTT. This sequence encodes CASSLGTGGTEAFF.

This sequence joins TRBV11-2 and TRBJ2-5; D may be TRBD2 (5 bases). The V end was cut by 2 bases, the J end by 4 bases, with 11 bases between. Germline-derived CDR1 and CDR2 are SGHAT and FQNNGV. The CDR3 is made up of 14 amino acids. CDR3 DNA: TGTGCCAGCAGCTTACGGGGAGACGGAGAGACCCAGTACTTC. This sequence encodes CASSLRGDGETQYF.